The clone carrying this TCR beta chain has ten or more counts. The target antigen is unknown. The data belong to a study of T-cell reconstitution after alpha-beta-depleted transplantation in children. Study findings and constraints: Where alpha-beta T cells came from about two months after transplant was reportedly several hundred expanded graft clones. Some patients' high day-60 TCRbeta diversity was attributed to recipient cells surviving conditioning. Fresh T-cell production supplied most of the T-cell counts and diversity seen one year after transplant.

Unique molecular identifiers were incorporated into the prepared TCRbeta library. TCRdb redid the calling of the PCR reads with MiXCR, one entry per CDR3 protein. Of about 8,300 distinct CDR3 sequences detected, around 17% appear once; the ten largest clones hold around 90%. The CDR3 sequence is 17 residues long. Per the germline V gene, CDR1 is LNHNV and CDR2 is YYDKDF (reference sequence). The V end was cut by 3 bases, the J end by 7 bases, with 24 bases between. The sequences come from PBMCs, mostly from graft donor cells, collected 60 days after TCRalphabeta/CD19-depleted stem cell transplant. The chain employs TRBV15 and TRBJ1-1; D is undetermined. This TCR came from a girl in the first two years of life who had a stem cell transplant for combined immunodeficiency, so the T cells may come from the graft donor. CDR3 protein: CATSSDQRGSFLLEAFF. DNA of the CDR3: TGTGCCACCAGCAGTGACCAGCGGGGAAGCTTTTTGCTTGAAGCTTTCTTT.